Listed here are 8 T cell receptor beta chains from one sample, sequenced in a study of T cells in Graves' hyperthyroidism and ophthalmopathy. RNA transcripts were the template for amplifying TCR beta CDR3 regions. Researchers ran a first-round RT-PCR on the TCR CDR3 using the HTBI primer set. MiXCR, applied by TCRdb to the multiplex PCR reads, yields one record per CDR3 protein. This sample yields about 400,000 distinct CDR3 sequences, of which roughly 15% are seen a single time; 20% belongs to the top ten. Sequenced sample: blood. The receptors here all came from a woman aged 30 to 39 with Graves' ophthalmopathy.

In this sample, this clonotype turned up many times. V is TRBV20-1 and J is TRBJ2-7; 7 nucleotides match TRBD2. The germline V gene encodes CDR1 DFQATT and CDR2 SNEGSKA (reference sequence). This CDR3 has 13 amino acids. V was clipped by 7 bases and J by 3 bases; unmatched bases: 9. The CDR3 DNA sequence: TGCAGTGGATTTGCGGGGGAAAACTACGAGCAGTACTTC. Translating gives CSGFAGENYEQYF.

The CDR3 sequence: CASSRAGPSTGELFF. The CDR3 bases are TGTGCCAGCAGTCGAGCGGGGCCATCCACCGGGGAGCTGTTTTTT. The rearrangement joins TRBV12-3 or TRBV12-4 to TRBJ2-2; 7 bases map to TRBD2. Unmatched junction bases numbered 7, after V lost 5 bases and J lost 4 bases. CDR3 size: 15 residues.

This clonotype was seen ten or more times. The chain couples TRBV7-3 to TRBJ2-5; D is undetermined. V gave up 2 bases and J gave up 0 bases, with 13 bases separating them. From germline, CDR1 is SGHTA and CDR2 FQGTGA. The CDR3 sequence is 16 residues long. DNA of the CDR3: TGTGCCAGCAGCTTATTCCCCGCACCGTACCAAGAGACCCAGTACTTC. This encodes CASSLFPAPYQETQYF.

This clonotype occurred a few times. The rearrangement links TRBV12-3 or TRBV12-4 to TRBJ1-4; D is possibly TRBD1 (6 bases). The V gene lost 6 bases and the J gene lost 3 bases, with 14 bases spanning the gap. CDR3 size: 15 residues. The CDR3 sequence: CASSGYRAANEKLFF. Here the CDR3 DNA reads TGTGCCAGCAGCGGCTACAGGGCAGCTAATGAAAAACTGTTTTTT.

This clonotype appeared many times. The rearrangement uses TRBV27 and TRBJ1-1; TRBD1 matches 9 bases. The CDR3 has 15 residues. CDR1 and CDR2 from the germline V gene are MNHEY and SMNVEV (reference sequence). The V segment lost 5 bases and the J segment 5 bases; nucleotides outside the gene matches: 9. In nucleotides, the CDR3 is TGTGCCAGCAGTATAAGGACAGGGGTTGCGACTGAAGCTTTCTTT. Its protein is CASSIRTGVATEAFF.

This clonotype was picked up many times. This chain joins TRBV27 and TRBJ1-4; a weak D match, TRBD1 (6 bases). The V gene lost 8 bases and the J gene lost 0 bases, with 13 bases spanning the gap. CDR1 MNHEY and CDR2 SMNVEV come from the germline V gene (reference sequence). The CDR3 runs to 15 residues. In DNA, the CDR3 is TGTGCCAGCGGCAGGGGAGATGCAACTAATGAAAAACTGTTTTTT. This codes for CASGRGDATNEKLFF.

This clonotype was observed at least ten times. The chain employs TRBV2 and TRBJ2-4, with D possibly being TRBD1 or TRBD2 (6 bases each). Trimming removed 4 bases from V and 3 bases from J, with 16 bases in between. This CDR3 contains 16 residues. The V gene's germline CDR1 is SNHLY and CDR2 FYNNEI. CDR3 bases: TGTGCCAGCAGTGGGCTCGGGGGCGCTGTCAAAAACATTCAGTACTTC. This sequence encodes CASSGLGGAVKNIQYF.

This sequence joins TRBV2 and TRBJ1-1; possible D gene TRBD1, 5 bases. This CDR3 is 12 amino acids long. Germline V gene data show CDR1 as SNHLY and CDR2 as FYNNEI. Trimming removed 2 bases from V and 7 bases from J, with 8 bases in between. Here the CDR3 DNA reads TGTGCCAGCAGTGAAACAGGCTTTGAAGCTTTCTTT. Translation: CASSETGFEAFF.